A single T cell receptor (beta chain) is shown here with its context. The data belong to a study of blood T cell repertoires in COVID-19. Method: immunoSEQ multiplex PCR; TCRdb's copy keeps in-frame clones and lacks some. The top ten clones hold around 30% of a sample with 100,000 to 110,000 clones, around four fifths of them seen once. Material for sequencing was peripheral blood. The receptor's source is a man between 65 and 79 years old with active or convalescent COVID-19.

DNA of the CDR3: TGTGCCACCAGTGATTCGGACAGTTCAAGGGGCAATGAGCAGTTCTTC. As protein: CATSDSDSSRGNEQFF. The chain has TRBV24-1 and TRBJ2-1; possible D gene TRBD1, 6 bases. This CDR3 spans 16 amino acids. V was pared by 2 bases and J by 6 bases, with 16 bases between. Germline V CDR1 and CDR2: KGHDR, SFDVKD.